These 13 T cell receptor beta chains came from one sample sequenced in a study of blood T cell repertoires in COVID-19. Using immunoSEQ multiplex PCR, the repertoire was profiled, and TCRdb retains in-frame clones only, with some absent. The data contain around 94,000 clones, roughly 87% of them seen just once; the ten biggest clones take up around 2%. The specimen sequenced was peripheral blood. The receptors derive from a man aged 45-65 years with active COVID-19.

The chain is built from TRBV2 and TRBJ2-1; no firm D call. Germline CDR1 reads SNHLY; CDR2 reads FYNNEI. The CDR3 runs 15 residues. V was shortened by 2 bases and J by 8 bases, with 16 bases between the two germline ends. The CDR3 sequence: CASSERPLGRDEQFF. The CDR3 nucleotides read TGTGCCAGCAGTGAACGACCTCTTGGGCGCGATGAGCAGTTCTTC.

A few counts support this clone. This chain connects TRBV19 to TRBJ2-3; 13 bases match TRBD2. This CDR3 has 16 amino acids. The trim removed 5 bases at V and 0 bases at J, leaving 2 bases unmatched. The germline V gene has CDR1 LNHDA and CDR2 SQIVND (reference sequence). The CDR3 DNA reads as TGTGCCAGTAGTGGGACTAGCGGGGTAAGCACAGATACGCAGTATTTT. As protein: CASSGTSGVSTDTQYF. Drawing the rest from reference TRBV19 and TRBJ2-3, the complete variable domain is DGGITQSPKYLFRKEGQNVTLSCEQNLNHDAMYWYRQDPGQGLRLIYYSQIVNDFQKGDIAEGYSVSREKKESFPLTVTSAQKNPTAFYLCASSGTSGVSTDTQYFGPGTRLTVL.

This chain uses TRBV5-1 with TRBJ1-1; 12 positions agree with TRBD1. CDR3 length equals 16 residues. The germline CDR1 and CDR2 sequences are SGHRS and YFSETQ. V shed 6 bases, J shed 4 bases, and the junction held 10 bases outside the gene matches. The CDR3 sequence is CASKGTGGSEGTEAFF. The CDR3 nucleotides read TGCGCCAGCAAGGGGACAGGGGGCTCCGAGGGCACTGAAGCTTTCTTT.

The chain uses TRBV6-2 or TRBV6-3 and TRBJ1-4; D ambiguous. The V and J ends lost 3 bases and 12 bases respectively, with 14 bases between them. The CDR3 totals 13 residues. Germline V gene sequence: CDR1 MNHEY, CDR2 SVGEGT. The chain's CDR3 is CASSYTTPRELFF. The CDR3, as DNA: TGTGCCAGCAGTTATACAACCCCGAGGGAACTGTTTTTT.

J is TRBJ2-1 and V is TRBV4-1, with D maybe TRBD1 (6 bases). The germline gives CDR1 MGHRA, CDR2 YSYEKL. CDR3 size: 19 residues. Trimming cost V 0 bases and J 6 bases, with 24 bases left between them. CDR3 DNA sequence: TGCGCCAGCAGCCAAGATAGGGGCCCCGACAGGCCGGTTGGCAATGAGCAGTTCTTC. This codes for CASSQDRGPDRPVGNEQFF.

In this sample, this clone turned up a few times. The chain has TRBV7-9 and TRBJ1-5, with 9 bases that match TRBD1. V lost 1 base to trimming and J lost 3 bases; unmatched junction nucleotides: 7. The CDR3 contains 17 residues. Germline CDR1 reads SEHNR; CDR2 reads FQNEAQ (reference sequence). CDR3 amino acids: CASSLVTGGADNQPQHF. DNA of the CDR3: TGTGCCAGCAGCTTAGTAACAGGGGGCGCGGACAATCAGCCCCAGCATTTT.

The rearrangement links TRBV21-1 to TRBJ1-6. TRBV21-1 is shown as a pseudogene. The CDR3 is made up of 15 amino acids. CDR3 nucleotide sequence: TGTGCCAGCAGAACCGGAGAGTCCTATAATTCACCCCTCCACTTT. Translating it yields CASRTGESYNSPLHF.

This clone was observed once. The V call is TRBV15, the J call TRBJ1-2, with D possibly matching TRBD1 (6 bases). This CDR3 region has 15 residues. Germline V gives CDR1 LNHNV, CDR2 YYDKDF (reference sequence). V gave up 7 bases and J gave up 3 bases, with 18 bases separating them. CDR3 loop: CATTPSTGHDYGYTF. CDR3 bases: TGTGCCACCACCCCTAGTACAGGGCACGACTATGGCTACACCTTC. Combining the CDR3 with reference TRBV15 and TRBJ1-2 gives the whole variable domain DAMVIQNPRYQVTQFGKPVTLSCSQTLNHNVMYWYQQKSSQAPKLLFHYYDKDFNNEADTPDNFQSRRPNTSFCFLDIRSPGLGDTAMYLCATTPSTGHDYGYTFGSGTRLTVV.

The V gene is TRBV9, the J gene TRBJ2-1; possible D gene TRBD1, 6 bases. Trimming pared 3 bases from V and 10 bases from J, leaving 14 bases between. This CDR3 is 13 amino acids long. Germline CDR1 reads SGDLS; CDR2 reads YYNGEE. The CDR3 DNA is TGTGCCAGCAGCGGAACAGGGAAGTGGGAGCAGTTCTTC. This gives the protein CASSGTGKWEQFF.

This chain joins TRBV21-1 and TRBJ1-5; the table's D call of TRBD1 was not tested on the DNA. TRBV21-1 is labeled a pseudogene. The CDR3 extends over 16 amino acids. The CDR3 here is CASSLTGRNSNQPQHF. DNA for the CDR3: TGTGCCAGCAGTCTGACAGGAAGAAATAGCAATCAGCCCCAGCATTTT.

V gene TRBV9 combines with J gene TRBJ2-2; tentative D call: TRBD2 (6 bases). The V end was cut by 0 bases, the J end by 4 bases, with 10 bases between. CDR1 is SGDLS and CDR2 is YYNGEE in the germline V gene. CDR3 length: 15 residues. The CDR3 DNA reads TGTGCCAGCAGCGTAGCTGGAGGGATCACCGGGGAGCTGTTTTTT. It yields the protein CASSVAGGITGELFF.

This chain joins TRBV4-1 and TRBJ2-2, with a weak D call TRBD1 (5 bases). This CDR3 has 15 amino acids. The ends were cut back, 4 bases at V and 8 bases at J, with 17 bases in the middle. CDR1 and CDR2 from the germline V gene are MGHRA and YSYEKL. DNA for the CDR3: TGCGCCAGCAGCCTAACCCGACAGAAAGGGGGGGAGCTGTTTTTT. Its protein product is CASSLTRQKGGELFF.

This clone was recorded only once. As DNA, the CDR3 is TGCGCCAGCAGCTTGGACGGGAGCGGGGGCACTGAAGCTTTCTTT. Encoded protein: CASSLDGSGGTEAFF. This sequence joins TRBV5-1 and TRBJ1-1; D is possibly TRBD1 (5 bases). Trimming removed 0 bases from V and 4 bases from J, with 13 bases in between. The germline V gene has CDR1 SGHRS and CDR2 YFSETQ. The CDR3 runs to 15 residues. Full variable domain (missing parts from reference TRBV5-1 and TRBJ1-1): KAGVTQTPRYLIKTRGQQVTLSCSPISGHRSVSWYQQTPGQGLQFLFEYFSETQRNKGNFPGRFSGRQFSNSRSEMNVSTLELGDSALYLCASSLDGSGGTEAFFGQGTRLTVV.